This T cell receptor (beta chain) is drawn from a study of T cells in Graves' hyperthyroidism and ophthalmopathy. Broader study findings: Most expanded thyroid clonotypes above 0.001 also appeared in blood.

Graves' hyperthyroidism was deemed stable absent ophthalmopathy progression within 18 months. Pregnant or lactating patients were excluded, as were those with uncontrolled infection or other autoimmune disease. Researchers amplified the TCR beta CDR3 regions from RNA transcripts. During a first-round RT-PCR of the TCR CDR3, the HTBI primer set was used. TCRdb analysed the multiplex PCR reads with MiXCR anew, one entry per CDR3 protein. Among about 520,000 distinct CDR3 sequences listed, about a fifth were seen once. In its sample, this clonotype was seen a few times. What it binds is not known. Germline CDR1 and CDR2: LNHDA and SQIVND (reference sequence). The V and J ends lost 5 bases and 3 bases respectively, with 17 bases between them. The CDR3 has 15 residues.

The V and J genes are TRBV19 and TRBJ2-7; perhaps TRBD2 as D (6 bases). This TCR was recovered from a man aged 18 to 30 with Graves' hyperthyroidism. The sequenced sample was blood. In DNA, the CDR3 is TGTGCCAGTAGTCCCGAGTTGGGGGGAGGCTACGAGCAGTACTTC. Its protein product is CASSPELGGGYEQYF. Looking up the rest from reference TRBV19 and TRBJ2-7 gives the full variable domain: DGGITQSPKYLFRKEGQNVTLSCEQNLNHDAMYWYRQDPGQGLRLIYYSQIVNDFQKGDIAEGYSVSREKKESFPLTVTSAQKNPTAFYLCASSPELGGGYEQYFGPGTRLTVT.